These 18 T cell receptor beta chains came from one sample sequenced in a study of blood T cells in healthy people across ages. Then a second PCR, running roughly 7 to 11 cycles, was carried out with a sample-barcoded 5' primer and a J-beta primer mix. TCRdb used MiXCR to reprocess the 5' RACE reads, holding one entry per CDR3 protein. The profile shows about a million distinct CDR3 sequences, 35% to 40% of them singletons. The sequencing sample was made of blood. The receptors were sampled from a man aged 18 to 29 in good health.

The CDR3 protein is CASSLLRGLSDTQYF. The CDR3 coding sequence is TGTGCCAGCAGCTTACTCCGGGGGTTATCAGATACGCAGTATTTT. The chain couples TRBV7-2 to TRBJ2-3, with D possibly TRBD2 on 6 matching bases. The V end was cut by 2 bases, the J end by 4 bases, with 13 bases between. The CDR3 sequence is 15 residues long. Germline CDR1 reads SGHTA; CDR2 reads FQGNSA.

This chain uses TRBV28 with TRBJ2-7, with D maybe TRBD2 (5 bases). This CDR3 has 15 amino acids. V was clipped by 4 bases and J by 5 bases, with 18 bases between them. Germline CDR1 is MDHEN and CDR2 is SYDVKM. Written as DNA, the CDR3 is TGTGCCAGCAGTTCACGGACTTCCCGAGGGCACGAGCAGTACTTC. Its translation is CASSSRTSRGHEQYF.

The chain combines TRBV20-1 with TRBJ1-5; possibly TRBD1 for D (6 bases). V lost 7 bases and J lost 2, with 21 bases in between. CDR3 length: 16 amino acids. Germline loops: CDR1 DFQATT, CDR2 SNEGSKA (reference sequence). CDR3 sequence reads: CSVFSVGARGNQPQHF. CDR3 in DNA: TGCAGTGTTTTCTCCGTGGGGGCTCGGGGCAATCAGCCCCAGCATTTT.

The J gene is TRBJ1-2, the V gene TRBV12-3 or TRBV12-4, with no clear D. The CDR3 loop spans 16 amino acids. V lost 1 base and J 4 bases, leaving 16 bases between the germline ends. The CDR3 protein is CASSLVGQPSSYGYTF. CDR3 DNA: TGTGCCAGCAGTTTAGTCGGCCAGCCATCGTCCTATGGCTACACCTTC.

This chain uses TRBV27 with TRBJ2-3; 8 bases agree with TRBD2. Germline assignment: CDR1 MNHEY and CDR2 SMNVEV (reference sequence). The length of the CDR3 is 18 residues. V was pared by 4 bases and J by 0 bases, with 12 bases of the junction left unmatched. CDR3 residues: CASSWGVSGRLSTDTQYF. CDR3 DNA sequence: TGTGCCAGCAGTTGGGGTGTAAGCGGGAGATTGAGCACAGATACGCAGTATTTT.

The chain is built from TRBV6-5 and TRBJ1-5, with 8 nucleotides matching TRBD1. The CDR3 runs 15 residues. The germline V gene has CDR1 MNHEY and CDR2 SVGAGI. V was pared by 4 bases and J by 5 bases, with 7 bases of the junction left unmatched. CDR3 coding DNA: TGTGCCAGCAGTTCGGACAGGGAATATCATCAGCCCCAGCATTTT. This sequence encodes CASSSDREYHQPQHF.

The genes are TRBV28 and TRBJ1-4; D unresolved. V was pared by 7 bases and J by 8 bases, with 17 bases between. The CDR3 spans 14 residues. Germline V CDR1 and CDR2: MDHEN, SYDVKM. The CDR3: CASTQGSGGEKLFF. For the CDR3, the DNA is TGTGCCAGCACCCAAGGGTCGGGCGGCGAAAAACTGTTTTTT.

This clonotype was counted only a few times. This chain links TRBV20-1 with TRBJ2-3; the D gene is possibly TRBD1 (5 bases). V was trimmed by 0 bases and J by 2 bases, leaving 9 bases between them. This CDR3 spans 14 amino acids. Germline V gene lookup returns CDR1 DFQATT and CDR2 SNEGSKA (reference sequence). CDR3 region: CSARDGAPTDTQYF. For the CDR3, the DNA is TGCAGTGCTAGAGATGGGGCCCCCACAGATACGCAGTATTTT.

This clonotype was counted a few times. The chain combines TRBV20-1 with TRBJ2-3, with D perhaps matching TRBD1 or TRBD2 (5 bases each). The V end lost 6 bases, the J end lost 1 base, and 17 bases lay between the germline ends. This CDR3 region has 15 residues. Germline V gene sequence: CDR1 DFQATT, CDR2 SNEGSKA (reference sequence). In DNA form, the CDR3 reads TGCAGTGCCGCGCCCATGGGGGTGGGCACAGATACGCAGTATTTT. Protein sequence: CSAAPMGVGTDTQYF.

The V and J genes are TRBV7-9 and TRBJ1-1; TRBD1 aligns across 10 bases. The CDR3 is 16 residues long. The germline CDR1 and CDR2 sequences are SEHNR and FQNEAQ (reference sequence). V shed 4 bases, J shed 3 bases, and the junction held 8 bases outside the gene matches. The CDR3 sequence is CASSSGQGRKDTEAFF. Written as DNA, the CDR3 is TGTGCCAGCAGCTCGGGACAGGGGAGGAAGGACACTGAAGCTTTCTTT.

This clonotype was seen a handful of times. This chain links TRBV4-2 with TRBJ1-2; D is undetermined. The CDR3 loop spans 16 amino acids. CDR1 is LGHNA and CDR2 is YNFKEQ in the germline V gene. V was pared by 6 bases and J by 2 bases, with 19 bases between. CDR3 DNA sequence: TGTGCCAGCAGGCACCTAGTGATCGGGCACAACTATGGCTACACCTTC. This codes for CASRHLVIGHNYGYTF.

The V gene is TRBV20-1, the J gene TRBJ2-3, with D possibly matching TRBD1 (6 bases). The CDR3 runs to 16 residues. V was trimmed by 6 bases and J by 2 bases, leaving 21 bases between them. In germline, CDR1 is DFQATT, CDR2 SNEGSKA (reference sequence). The CDR3 protein is CSAGDRNLDATDTQYF. The CDR3 DNA reads as TGCAGTGCAGGCGACAGGAACCTCGATGCCACAGATACGCAGTATTTT.

The V and J genes are TRBV12-3 or TRBV12-4 and TRBJ2-3, with 13 bases lining up with TRBD2. V was pared by 6 bases and J by 4 bases, with 4 bases of the junction left unmatched. The CDR3 spans 15 residues. CDR3 sequence reads: CASSPGLAGADTQYF. CDR3 bases: TGTGCCAGCAGCCCCGGACTAGCGGGGGCAGATACGCAGTATTTT.

The rearrangement uses TRBV20-1 and TRBJ2-3; no reliable D call. Germline CDR1 is DFQATT and CDR2 is SNEGSKA (reference sequence). The CDR3 length is 15 residues. Trimming shortened V by 4 bases and J by 5 bases, and 19 bases separated the two germline ends. The CDR3 DNA sequence: TGCAGTGCTATACTACCCCCGAAGGAGTTAGATACGCAGTATTTT. This gives the protein CSAILPPKELDTQYF.

This chain joins TRBV20-1 and TRBJ2-3; 8 nucleotides align to TRBD2. Per the germline V gene, CDR1 is DFQATT and CDR2 is SNEGSKA (reference sequence). V was clipped by 6 bases and J by 1 base; unmatched bases: 6. This CDR3 has 14 amino acids. The CDR3 sequence is CSAPATSGTDTQYF. CDR3 nucleotides: TGCAGTGCCCCCGCGACTAGCGGCACAGATACGCAGTATTTT.

The chain employs TRBV4-3 and TRBJ2-2; D not resolved. V was clipped by 0 bases and J by 15 bases, with 17 bases between them. The CDR3 is 14 residues long. The germline V gene encodes CDR1 LGHNA and CDR2 YSLEER. As DNA, the CDR3 is TGCGCCAGCAGCCAAGATAGTGGTCTGGGGATGGTGTTTTTT. The encoded protein is CASSQDSGLGMVFF.

CDR3 region: CASSQEVGPDEQFF. Written as DNA, the CDR3 is TGCGCCAGCAGCCAAGAAGTAGGACCCGATGAGCAGTTCTTC. V usage is TRBV4-3 and J usage is TRBJ2-1; D remains unclear. This CDR3 contains 14 residues. Germline assignment: CDR1 LGHNA and CDR2 YSLEER. V gave up 0 bases and J gave up 8 bases, with 11 bases separating them.

The sample holds a few counts of this clonotype. The chain carries TRBV5-1 and TRBJ1-1; D is undetermined. The germline gives CDR1 SGHRS, CDR2 YFSETQ. This CDR3 is 14 amino acids long. The ends were cut back, 0 bases at V and 1 base at J, with 7 bases in the middle. In DNA form, the CDR3 reads TGCGCCAGCAGCTTGGAACGGGCGAACACTGAAGCTTTCTTT. As protein: CASSLERANTEAFF.